This T cell receptor (beta chain) emerged from a study of blood T cell repertoires in COVID-19. The overall study: Some COVID-19 samples were acute and others convalescent; all came from the United States, Italy and Spain.

This clone came up once. How the authors handled the data: Scientists estimated how many nucleated cells there were by amplifying reference gene primers. Sequencing used immunoSEQ multiplex PCR; TCRdb keeps in-frame clones, though not all of them. Clonal size and the V and J genes are those of that table, whereas D and trimming came from the DNA. This table has some 300,000 clones, about 91% appearing once. V was pared by 0 bases and J by 4 bases, with 5 bases of the junction left unmatched. There are 15 residues in the CDR3. Germline CDR1 is SGHRS and CDR2 is YFSETQ. The source is a young woman who had recovered from COVID-19. J is TRBJ1-2 and V is TRBV5-1, with 8 nucleotides matching TRBD1. Sequencing input: peripheral blood. CDR3 sequence (DNA): TGCGCCAGCAGCTTGGGAATCGGACAGGGCTATGGCTACACCTTC. This sequence encodes CASSLGIGQGYGYTF.